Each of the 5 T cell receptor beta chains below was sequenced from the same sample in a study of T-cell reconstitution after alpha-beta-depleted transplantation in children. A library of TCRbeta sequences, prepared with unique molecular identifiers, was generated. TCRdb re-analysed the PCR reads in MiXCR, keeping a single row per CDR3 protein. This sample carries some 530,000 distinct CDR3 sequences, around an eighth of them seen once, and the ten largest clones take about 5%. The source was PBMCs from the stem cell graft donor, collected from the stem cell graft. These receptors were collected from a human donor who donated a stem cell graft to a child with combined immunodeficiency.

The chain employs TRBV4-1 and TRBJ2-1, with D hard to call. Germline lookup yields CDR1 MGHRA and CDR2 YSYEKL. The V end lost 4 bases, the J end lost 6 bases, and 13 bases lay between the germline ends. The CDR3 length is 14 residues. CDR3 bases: TGCGCCAGCAGCCCAACCCTTAAGGGCAATGAGCAGTTCTTC. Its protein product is CASSPTLKGNEQFF.

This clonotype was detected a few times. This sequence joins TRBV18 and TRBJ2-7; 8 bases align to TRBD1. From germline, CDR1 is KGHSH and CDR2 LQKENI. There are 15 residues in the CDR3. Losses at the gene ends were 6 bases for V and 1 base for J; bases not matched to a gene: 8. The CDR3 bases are TGTGCCAGCTCTCGCGTCGGGACAGGTTCCTACGAGCAGTACTTC. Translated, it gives CASSRVGTGSYEQYF.

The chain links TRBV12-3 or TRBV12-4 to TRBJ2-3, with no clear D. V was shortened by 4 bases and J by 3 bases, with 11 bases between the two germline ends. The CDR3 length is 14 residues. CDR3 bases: TGTGCCAGCAGTTCGTGGGATGAGACAGATACGCAGTATTTT. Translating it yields CASSSWDETDTQYF.

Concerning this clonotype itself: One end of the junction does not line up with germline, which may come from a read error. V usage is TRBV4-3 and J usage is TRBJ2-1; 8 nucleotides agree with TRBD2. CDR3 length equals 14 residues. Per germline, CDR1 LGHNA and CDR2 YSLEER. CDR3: CATSHPGLAAEQFF. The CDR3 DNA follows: TGCGCCACCAGCCATCCTGGACTAGCAGCTGAGCAGTTCTTC.

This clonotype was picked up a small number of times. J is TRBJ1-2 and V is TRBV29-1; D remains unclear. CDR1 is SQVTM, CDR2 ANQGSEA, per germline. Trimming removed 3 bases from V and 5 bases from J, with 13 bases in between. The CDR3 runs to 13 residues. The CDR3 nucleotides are TGCAGCGTTGATCGGGCAGCAGGATATGGCTACACCTTC. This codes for CSVDRAAGYGYTF.